These 8 T cell receptor beta chains originate from one sample sequenced in a study of technical replicates of blood from a handful of donors. The repertoire was sequenced with immunoSEQ multiplex PCR; TCRdb's copy has only in-frame clones and lacks some. The data contain about 84,000 clones, just under 95% of them singletons. Specimen: T cells isolated from PBMCs. These receptors were obtained from a human donor in good health.

This clone appeared a single time. The V call is TRBV11-2, the J call TRBJ2-6, with 9 bases that match TRBD1. This CDR3 contains 19 residues. V lost 5 bases and J lost 1; bases outside the gene matches: 12. Germline CDR1 is SGHAT and CDR2 is FQNNGV. The CDR3 sequence: CASSLLTGQGSSGANVLTF. CDR3 in DNA: TGTGCCAGCAGCCTCCTAACGGGACAGGGTTCATCTGGGGCCAACGTCCTGACTTTC.

This clone has just one count. V and J are TRBV15 and TRBJ1-4, with a weak D call TRBD1 (6 bases). V lost 5 bases and J 0 bases, leaving 7 bases between the germline ends. There are 14 residues in the CDR3. CDR1 is LNHNV and CDR2 is YYDKDF in the germline V gene (reference sequence). CDR3 residues: CATSQGSTNEKLFF. CDR3 bases: TGTGCCACCAGCCAGGGGTCAACTAATGAAAAACTGTTTTTT.

The chain links TRBV7-2 to TRBJ2-3; 12 nucleotides match TRBD2. With V trimmed by 1 base and J by 12 bases, 14 bases remained unmatched. Germline lookup yields CDR1 SGHTA and CDR2 FQGNSA. The CDR3 has 17 amino acids. CDR3 sequence reads: CASSLDSSGGAYNVQYF. The DNA for the CDR3 is TGTGCCAGCAGCTTAGATTCTAGCGGGGGGGCCTATAACGTACAGTATTTT.

V and J are TRBV29-1 and TRBJ1-1; 8 bases are a match to TRBD1. With 4 bases clipped from V and 6 bases from J, the junction kept 7 bases outside the gene matches. CDR1 is SQVTM, CDR2 ANQGSEA, per germline. CDR3 length equals 13 residues. The CDR3 DNA sequence: TGCAGCGTTGTCGACAGGGGAAGCTCTGAAGCTTTCTTT. Protein sequence: CSVVDRGSSEAFF.

V is TRBV18 and J is TRBJ2-1; 12 nucleotides align to TRBD2. Germline values: CDR1 KGHSH, CDR2 LQKENI. The CDR3 has 16 residues. The ends lost 3 bases at V and 0 bases at J; junction bases unmatched: 0. The chain's CDR3 is CASSPGLAGSYNEQFF. Written as DNA, the CDR3 is TGTGCCAGCTCACCGGGACTAGCGGGCTCCTACAATGAGCAGTTCTTC.

The chain carries TRBV11-2 and TRBJ2-2, with D perhaps matching TRBD1 (5 bases). CDR1 is SGHAT and CDR2 is FQNNGV in the germline V gene. The CDR3 totals 12 residues. V was cut by 5 bases and J by 6 bases, with 7 bases left in between. The CDR3 reads CASSQGAGELFF. CDR3 DNA: TGTGCCAGCAGCCAAGGGGCCGGGGAGCTGTTTTTT.

The chain is built from TRBV7-9 and TRBJ2-1; TRBD2 might be the D (6 bases). The length of the CDR3 is 11 residues. V was trimmed by 11 bases and J by 8 bases, leaving 13 bases between them. Germline loops: CDR1 SEHNR, CDR2 FQNEAQ (reference sequence). The CDR3 nucleotides are TGTGCCTGTGGGAGGCTCGATGAGCAGTTCTTC. Protein sequence: CACGRLDEQFF.

The CDR3 DNA sequence: TGTGCCATCAGTCGTCCCGGACTAGCGGGCCCCACAGATACGCAGTATTTT. This encodes CAISRPGLAGPTDTQYF. The chain carries TRBV10-3 and TRBJ2-3, with 11 nucleotides matching TRBD2. The CDR3 totals 17 residues. Germline V gene lookup returns CDR1 ENHRY and CDR2 SYGVKD. The junction had 9 bases not matched to a gene; V was cut back by 5 bases and J by 2 bases.